The 14 T cell receptor beta chains below all came from one sample that was sequenced in a study of T cells in Graves' hyperthyroidism and ophthalmopathy. Amplification yielded TCR beta CDR3 regions, with RNA transcripts as the source. TCR CDR3 underwent first-round RT-PCR with the HTBI primer set. One entry per CDR3 protein results from TCRdb running MiXCR on the multiplex PCR reads. The table shows 300,000 to 450,000 distinct CDR3 sequences, with 15% to 20% occurring only once. Sequencing was performed on blood. The receptors come from a woman aged 40 to 50 with Graves' ophthalmopathy.

This clonotype was detected ten times or more. A clone one base away is much larger, so this may be a read error. This sequence joins TRBV4-2 and TRBJ2-5; 7 nucleotides agree with TRBD2. CDR1 and CDR2 (germline): LGHNA, YNFKEQ. This CDR3 contains 14 residues. V was clipped by 3 bases and J by 2 bases; unmatched bases: 3. The CDR3 sequence: CASSHGTTQETQYF. The CDR3 DNA is TGTGCCAGCAGCCACGGGACTACTCAAGAGACCCAGTACTTC.

This clonotype has a count of ten or more. The J gene is TRBJ1-1, the V gene TRBV30; D ambiguous. Trimming took 4 bases from V and 2 from J, leaving 11 bases between them. CDR1 and CDR2 from the germline V gene are GTSNPN and SVGIG (reference sequence). The CDR3 runs to 13 residues. The chain's CDR3 is CAWTDQSNTEAFF. The CDR3 DNA reads TGTGCCTGGACAGATCAGAGTAACACTGAAGCTTTCTTT.

This clonotype was recorded at least ten times. The rearrangement uses TRBV30 and TRBJ2-7; D assignment may be TRBD1 or TRBD2 (5 bases each). Trimming stripped 8 bases from V and 0 bases from J, with 14 bases between. Germline CDR1 GTSNPN, CDR2 SVGIG (reference sequence). The CDR3 runs to 13 residues. In DNA form, the CDR3 reads TGTGCCCGCTCCGGGGACGACTCCTACGAGCAGTACTTC. This sequence encodes CARSGDDSYEQYF.

In this sample, this clonotype turned up many times. The chain recombines TRBV19 with TRBJ1-5; D perhaps matches TRBD1 (5 bases). The CDR3 length is 13 residues. Trimming removed 2 bases from V and 5 bases from J, with 7 bases in between. Germline CDR1 LNHDA, CDR2 SQIVND (reference sequence). In DNA, the CDR3 is TGTGCCAGTAGTATACGGGGGGATCAGCCCCAGCATTTT. Its translation is CASSIRGDQPQHF.

This clonotype was detected many times. The chain uses TRBV20-1 and TRBJ2-2, with 9 bases lining up with TRBD1. This CDR3 comprises 19 residues. The trim removed 0 bases at V and 5 bases at J, leaving 16 bases unmatched. Germline V gene sequence: CDR1 DFQATT, CDR2 SNEGSKA (reference sequence). Here the CDR3 reads CSARDATYADRGVTGELFF. CDR3 nucleotides: TGCAGTGCTAGAGACGCAACATACGCGGACAGGGGAGTGACCGGGGAGCTGTTTTTT.

This clonotype was found a few times. The V and J genes are TRBV12-3 or TRBV12-4 and TRBJ1-1, with a tentative D call TRBD1 (5 bases). This CDR3 has 14 amino acids. With 5 bases removed from V and 1 base from J, the gap between germline ends came to 11 bases. As DNA, the CDR3 is TGTGCCAGCAGTCGCGACAGTAAGAACACTGAAGCTTTCTTT. The encoded protein is CASSRDSKNTEAFF.

This clonotype has at least ten counts. V gene TRBV12-5 combines with J gene TRBJ2-2; the match to TRBD2 covers 7 bases. This CDR3 region has 17 residues. The germline V gene has CDR1 LGHNT and CDR2 FRNRAP. Germline trimming cut 4 bases from V and 4 bases from J; bases unmatched to any gene: 12. CDR3: CASGSGRSQQGTGELFF. CDR3 DNA sequence: TGTGCTAGTGGTTCCGGGAGGAGTCAGCAGGGCACCGGGGAGCTGTTTTTT.

This clonotype has at least ten counts. The chain uses TRBV19 and TRBJ2-5; 7 positions agree with TRBD2. With V trimmed by 8 bases and J by 5 bases, 8 bases remained unmatched. The CDR3 extends over 13 amino acids. Germline values: CDR1 LNHDA, CDR2 SQIVND (reference sequence). CDR3: CASAGVGGETQYF. The CDR3 coding sequence is TGTGCCAGTGCGGGAGTGGGGGGGGAGACCCAGTACTTC.

This clonotype appeared many times. The rearrangement links TRBV6-1 to TRBJ1-2; D perhaps matches TRBD1 (6 bases). V gave up 1 base and J gave up 3 bases, with 9 bases separating them. The CDR3 sequence is 14 residues long. From germline, CDR1 is MNHNS and CDR2 SASEGT. CDR3 in DNA: TGTGCCAGCAGTGAAGGACAGGCTTACTATGGCTACACCTTC. This gives the protein CASSEGQAYYGYTF.

This clonotype was seen at least ten times. The chain couples TRBV9 to TRBJ1-1; D uncertain. Trimming left V 0 bases short and J 7 bases short, with 13 bases between. Germline-derived CDR1 and CDR2 are SGDLS and YYNGEE. The CDR3 spans 14 residues. The CDR3 DNA is TGTGCCAGCAGCGTAGGGCGGGTCGGCAGTGAAGCTTTCTTT. Its translation: CASSVGRVGSEAFF.

This clonotype was counted many times. The chain couples TRBV6-5 to TRBJ2-7; no clear D. The CDR3 extends over 15 amino acids. Looked up from germline, CDR1 is MNHEY and CDR2 is SVGAGI. V lost 0 bases to trimming and J lost 4 bases, with 13 bases between them. The CDR3 loop reads CASSYSNFGSYEQYF. For the CDR3, the DNA is TGTGCCAGCAGTTACTCGAATTTCGGCTCGTACGAGCAGTACTTC.

The V gene is TRBV2, the J gene TRBJ1-3; no definite D call. Trimming took 3 bases from V and 0 from J, leaving 15 bases between them. There are 17 residues in the CDR3. Per germline, CDR1 SNHLY and CDR2 FYNNEI. The CDR3 DNA is TGTGCCAGCAGTGATCGCGGACCTCCGAGCTCTGGAAACACCATATATTTT. Translating gives CASSDRGPPSSGNTIYF.

This clonotype was observed many times. The V call is TRBV30, the J call TRBJ1-5, with D uncertain. Germline CDR1 and CDR2: GTSNPN and SVGIG (reference sequence). The CDR3 totals 12 residues. V was trimmed by 1 base and J by 4 bases, leaving 5 bases between them. The CDR3 region is CAWSEQNQPQHF. The DNA of the CDR3 is TGTGCCTGGAGTGAACAGAATCAGCCCCAGCATTTT.

This clonotype has a handful of counts. The chain recombines TRBV28 with TRBJ1-2; maybe TRBD1 (6 bases). Trimming removed 4 bases at V and 4 bases at J, with 13 bases between. The CDR3 runs to 14 residues. Per the germline V gene, CDR1 is MDHEN and CDR2 is SYDVKM. This chain's CDR3 is CASSSTDSFYGYTF. DNA for the CDR3: TGTGCCAGCAGTTCGACGGACAGTTTCTATGGCTACACCTTC.